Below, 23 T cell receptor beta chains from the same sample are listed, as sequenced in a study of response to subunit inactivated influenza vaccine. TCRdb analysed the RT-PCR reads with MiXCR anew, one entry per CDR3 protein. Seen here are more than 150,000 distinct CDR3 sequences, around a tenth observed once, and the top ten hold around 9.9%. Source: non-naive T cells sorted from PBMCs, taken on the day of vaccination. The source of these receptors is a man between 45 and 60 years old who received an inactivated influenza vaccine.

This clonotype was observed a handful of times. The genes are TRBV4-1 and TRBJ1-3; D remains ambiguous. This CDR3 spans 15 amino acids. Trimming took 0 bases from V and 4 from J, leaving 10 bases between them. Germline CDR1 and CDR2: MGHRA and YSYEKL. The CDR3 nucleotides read TGCGCCAGCAGCCAAGAAGCGACGGTCGGAAACACCATATATTTT. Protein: CASSQEATVGNTIYF.

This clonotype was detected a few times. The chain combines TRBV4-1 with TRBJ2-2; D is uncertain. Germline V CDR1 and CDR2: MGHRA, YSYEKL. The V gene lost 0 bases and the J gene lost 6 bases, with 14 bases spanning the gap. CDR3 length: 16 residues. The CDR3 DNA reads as TGCGCCAGCAGCCAAGAGCCCCCGAGTGGTGCCGGGGAGCTGTTTTTT. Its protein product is CASSQEPPSGAGELFF.

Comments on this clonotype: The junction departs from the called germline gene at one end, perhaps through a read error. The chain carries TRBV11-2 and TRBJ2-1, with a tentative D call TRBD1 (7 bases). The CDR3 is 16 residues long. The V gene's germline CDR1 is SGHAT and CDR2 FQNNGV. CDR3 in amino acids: CASSSYRGGSNNEQFF. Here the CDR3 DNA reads TGTGCCAGCAGCTCATACAGGGGAGGCTCCAACAATGAGCAGTTCTTC.

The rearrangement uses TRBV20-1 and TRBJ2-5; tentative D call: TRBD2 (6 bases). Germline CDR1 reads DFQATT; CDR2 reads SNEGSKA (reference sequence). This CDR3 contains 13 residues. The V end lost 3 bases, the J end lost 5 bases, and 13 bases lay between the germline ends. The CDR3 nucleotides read TGCAGTGCTAGGGGGGGTGTTGGTGAGACCCAGTACTTC. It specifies CSARGGVGETQYF.

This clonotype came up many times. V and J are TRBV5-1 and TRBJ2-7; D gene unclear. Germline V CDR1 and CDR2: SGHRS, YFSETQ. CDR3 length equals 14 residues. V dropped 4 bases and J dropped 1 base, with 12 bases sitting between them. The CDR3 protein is CASSVQSESYEQYF. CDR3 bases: TGCGCCAGCAGCGTCCAGTCGGAGTCCTACGAGCAGTACTTC.

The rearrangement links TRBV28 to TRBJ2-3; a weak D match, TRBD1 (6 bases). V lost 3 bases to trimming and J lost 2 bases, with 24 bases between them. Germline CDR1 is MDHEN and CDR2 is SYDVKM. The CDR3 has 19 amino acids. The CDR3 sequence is CASSFPALGGGRDTDTQYF. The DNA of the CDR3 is TGTGCCAGCAGTTTCCCAGCCCTTGGTGGGGGCCGTGACACAGATACGCAGTATTTT.

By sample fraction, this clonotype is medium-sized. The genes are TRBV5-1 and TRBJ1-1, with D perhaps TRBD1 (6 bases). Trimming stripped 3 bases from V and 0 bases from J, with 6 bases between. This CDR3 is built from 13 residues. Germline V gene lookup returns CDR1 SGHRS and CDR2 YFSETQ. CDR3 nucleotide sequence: TGCGCCAGCAGCTGGACAGTGAACACTGAAGCTTTCTTT. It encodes CASSWTVNTEAFF. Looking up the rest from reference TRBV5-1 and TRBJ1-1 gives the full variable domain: KAGVTQTPRYLIKTRGQQVTLSCSPISGHRSVSWYQQTPGQGLQFLFEYFSETQRNKGNFPGRFSGRQFSNSRSEMNVSTLELGDSALYLCASSWTVNTEAFFGQGTRLTVV.

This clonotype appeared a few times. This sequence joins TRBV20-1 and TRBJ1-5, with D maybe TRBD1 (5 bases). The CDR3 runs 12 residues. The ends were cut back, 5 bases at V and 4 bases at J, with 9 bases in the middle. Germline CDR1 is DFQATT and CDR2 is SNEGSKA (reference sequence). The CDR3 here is CSALGTNQPQHF. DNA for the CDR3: TGCAGTGCTTTGGGGACGAATCAGCCCCAGCATTTT.

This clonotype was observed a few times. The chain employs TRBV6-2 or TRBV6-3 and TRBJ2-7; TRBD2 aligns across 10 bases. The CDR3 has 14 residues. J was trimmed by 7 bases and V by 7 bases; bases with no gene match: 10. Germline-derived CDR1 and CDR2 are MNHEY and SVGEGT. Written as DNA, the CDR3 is TGTGCCAGCACTCTAGCGGGGGCCCAGGGTGAGCAGTACTTC. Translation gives CASTLAGAQGEQYF.

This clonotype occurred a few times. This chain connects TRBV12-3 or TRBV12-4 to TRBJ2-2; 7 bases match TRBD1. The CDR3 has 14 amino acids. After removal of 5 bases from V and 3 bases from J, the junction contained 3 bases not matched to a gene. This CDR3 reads CASSRDSHTGELFF. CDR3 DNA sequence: TGTGCCAGCAGTCGGGACAGCCACACCGGGGAGCTGTTTTTT.

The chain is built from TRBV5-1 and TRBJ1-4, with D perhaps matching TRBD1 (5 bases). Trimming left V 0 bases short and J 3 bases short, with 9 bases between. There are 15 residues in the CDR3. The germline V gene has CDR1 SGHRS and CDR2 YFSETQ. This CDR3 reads CASSLDGTPNEKLFF. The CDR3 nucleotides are TGCGCCAGCAGCTTGGACGGGACTCCTAATGAAAAACTGTTTTTT.

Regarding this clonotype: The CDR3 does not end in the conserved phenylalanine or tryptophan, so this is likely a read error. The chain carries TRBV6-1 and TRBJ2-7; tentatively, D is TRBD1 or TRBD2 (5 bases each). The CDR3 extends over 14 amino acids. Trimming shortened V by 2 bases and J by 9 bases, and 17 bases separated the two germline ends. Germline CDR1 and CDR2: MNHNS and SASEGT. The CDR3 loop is CASSEIGTRMGQYL. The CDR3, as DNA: TGTGCCAGCAGTGAAATTGGGACGAGGATGGGGCAGTACCTC.

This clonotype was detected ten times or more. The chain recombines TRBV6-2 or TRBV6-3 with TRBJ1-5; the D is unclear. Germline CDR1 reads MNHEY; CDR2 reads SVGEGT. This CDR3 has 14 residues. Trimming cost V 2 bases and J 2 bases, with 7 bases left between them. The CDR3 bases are TGTGCCAGCAGTTACGGCAGTCGCAATCAGCCCCAGCATTTT. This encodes CASSYGSRNQPQHF.

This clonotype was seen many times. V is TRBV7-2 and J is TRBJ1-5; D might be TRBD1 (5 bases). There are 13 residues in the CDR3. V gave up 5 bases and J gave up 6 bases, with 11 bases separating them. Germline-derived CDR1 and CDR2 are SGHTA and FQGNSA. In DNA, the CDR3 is TGTGCCAGCAGCCGGACATTGAGTCAGCCCCAGCATTTT. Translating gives CASSRTLSQPQHF.

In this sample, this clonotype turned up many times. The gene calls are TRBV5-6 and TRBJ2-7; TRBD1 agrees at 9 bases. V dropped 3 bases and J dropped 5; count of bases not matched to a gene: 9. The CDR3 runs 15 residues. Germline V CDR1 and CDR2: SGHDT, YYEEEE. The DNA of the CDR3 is TGTGCCAGCAGCTCCTGGGGGACAGGGTTCAACGAGCAGTACTTC. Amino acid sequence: CASSSWGTGFNEQYF.

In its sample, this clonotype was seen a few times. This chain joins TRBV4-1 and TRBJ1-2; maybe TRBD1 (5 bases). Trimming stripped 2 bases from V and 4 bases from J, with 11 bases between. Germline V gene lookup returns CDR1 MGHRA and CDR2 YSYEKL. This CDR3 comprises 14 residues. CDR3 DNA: TGCGCCAGCAGCCAACCTGGGACGGGCTATGGCTACACCTTC. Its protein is CASSQPGTGYGYTF.

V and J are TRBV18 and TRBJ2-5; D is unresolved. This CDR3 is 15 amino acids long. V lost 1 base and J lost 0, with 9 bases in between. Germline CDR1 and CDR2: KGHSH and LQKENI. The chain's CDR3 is CASSPRPNNQETQYF. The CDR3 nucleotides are TGTGCCAGCTCACCACGACCGAATAACCAAGAGACCCAGTACTTC.

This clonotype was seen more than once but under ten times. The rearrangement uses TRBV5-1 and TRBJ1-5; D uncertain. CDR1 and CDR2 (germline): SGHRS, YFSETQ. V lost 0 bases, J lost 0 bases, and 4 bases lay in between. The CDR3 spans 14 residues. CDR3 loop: CASSLDSSNQPQHF. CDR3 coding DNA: TGCGCCAGCAGCTTGGACAGTAGCAATCAGCCCCAGCATTTT.

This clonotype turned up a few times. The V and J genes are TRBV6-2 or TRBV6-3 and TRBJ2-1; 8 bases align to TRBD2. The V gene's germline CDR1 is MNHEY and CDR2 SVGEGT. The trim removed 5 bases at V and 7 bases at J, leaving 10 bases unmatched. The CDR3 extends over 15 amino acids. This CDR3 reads CASSPAGGGYNEQFF. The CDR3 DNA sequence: TGTGCCAGCAGTCCCGCCGGGGGGGGCTATAATGAGCAGTTCTTC.

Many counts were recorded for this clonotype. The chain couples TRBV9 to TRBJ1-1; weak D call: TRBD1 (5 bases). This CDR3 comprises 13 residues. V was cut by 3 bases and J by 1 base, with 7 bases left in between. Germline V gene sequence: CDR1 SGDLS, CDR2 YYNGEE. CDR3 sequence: CASSEGQNTEAFF. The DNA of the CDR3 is TGTGCCAGCAGCGAAGGACAGAACACTGAAGCTTTCTTT.

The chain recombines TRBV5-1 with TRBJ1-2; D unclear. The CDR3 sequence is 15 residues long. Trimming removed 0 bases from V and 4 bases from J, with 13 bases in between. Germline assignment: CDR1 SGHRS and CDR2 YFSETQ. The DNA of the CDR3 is TGCGCCAGCAGCTTGGTGTCGGGAGAGTCCTATGGCTACACCTTC. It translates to CASSLVSGESYGYTF.

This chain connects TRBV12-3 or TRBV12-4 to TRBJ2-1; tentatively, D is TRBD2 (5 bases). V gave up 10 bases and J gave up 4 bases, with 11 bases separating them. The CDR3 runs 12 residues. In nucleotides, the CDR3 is TGTGCCACTCTAGAGGGTTACAATGAGCAGTTCTTC. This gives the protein CATLEGYNEQFF.

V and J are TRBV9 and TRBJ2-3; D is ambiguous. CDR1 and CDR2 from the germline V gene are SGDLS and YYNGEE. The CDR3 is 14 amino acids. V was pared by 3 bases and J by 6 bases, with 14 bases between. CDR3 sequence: CASSGIGRYDTQYF. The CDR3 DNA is TGTGCCAGCAGCGGCATAGGACGGTACGATACGCAGTATTTT.